Sequencing of this T cell receptor (beta chain) was carried out in a study of T-cell memory formation after mild COVID-19. Trimming took 4 bases from V and 4 from J; bases not matched to a gene: 8. Germline CDR1 and CDR2: SGHRS and YFSETQ. This CDR3 is 15 amino acids long. One entry per CDR3 protein results from TCRdb running MiXCR on the 5' RACE reads. The sample lists 300,000 to 400,000 distinct CDR3 sequences, approximately 14% occurring once. The source is a man aged 18 to 30 who had mild COVID-19 (a few samples of this study predate the infection). Cell type and time point are not known. The material sequenced was PBMCs or a T cell subset sorted from them (not recorded which). This chain links TRBV5-1 with TRBJ2-5; 9 bases map to TRBD2. The CDR3 spells CASSDTSGSPETQYF. CDR3 DNA sequence: TGCGCCAGCAGCGATACTAGCGGGTCACCAGAGACCCAGTACTTC.